The source of this TCR beta chain is a study of blood T cell repertoires in COVID-19 (dated by TCRdb to 2020 to 2022). Some background on the complete study: Samples from collaborators originated in the United States, Italy and Spain and spanned both the acute and convalescent phases of COVID-19. The prospective study material was composed of cDNA or gDNA derived from T cells, B-cell-depleted T cells, or PBMCs. Deeply sampled blood TCRbeta repertoires from subjects exposed to, actively infected with, or recovered from COVID-19 were included in the dataset. The repertoires were released in a freely available public database intended as a resource for research on the immune response to SARS-CoV-2. Samples came from the ongoing ImmuneRACE study (first 160 participants) plus 1,254 subjects from 6 global collaborators. The sample metadata nearly always contained a de-identified subject ID, COVID-19 status, age in years and sex. Where HLA class I and class II types were available, the types were taken from metadata supplied by the sample provider, not from assay-based typing.

As for this clone: The antigen it recognizes is unknown. Qualities for individual bases were not recorded, and no much larger clone is one base off.

TCRbeta CDR3 regions were amplified from genomic DNA using the immunoSEQ Assay, a bias-controlled multiplex PCR. The authors' pipeline ran thus. Within the assay, amplification of reference gene primers was used to estimate how many nucleated cells each sample contained. To quantify the absolute abundance of each unique TCRbeta CDR3 rearrangement, sequence reads were collapsed and filtered. For each sample, productive Simpson clonality was calculated as the square root of Simpson's diversity index over productive rearrangements. TCRdb limited this immuneACCESS table to in-frame rearrangements with V and J called. A share of clones is missing; checked studies link under half to unresolved V genes, and the rest is unexplained. The V and J calls and clone size come from that table; D and trimming were worked out from the DNA. The sample contains some 300,000 clones, roughly nine tenths of them found a single time. The ten biggest clones cover 1.5% to 2% of the sample.

One collaborating source in Seattle enrolled patients while the patients were actively infected and followed the patients over time throughout the course of disease. The collaborating institutions used their own protocols to collect whole blood in K2EDTA tubes. For TCRbeta analysis, collaborators shipped samples as frozen whole blood, isolated PBMCs, or DNA extracted from either of those sample types. Study-wide conclusions, independent of this receptor: The amount of clinical and demographic metadata varied by source and participant and was provided uncurated.

Counted from cysteine to phenylalanine, this CDR3 has 15 amino acids. The entry retains the CDR3 DNA only, 45 bases that are in frame from base 1. A distance of 10 bases separates the germline ends of V and J, which lose 5 bases and 0 bases respectively. CDR1 SEHNR and CDR2 FQNEAQ were looked up in the germline V gene (reference sequence). The rearranged chain carries TRBV7-9 and TRBJ2-2; D gene: possibly TRBD1, on 6 matching bases. The sequence derives from a woman aged 25 to 39 with COVID-19, enrolled during active disease. The specimen was peripheral blood. The encoded CDR3 is CASSPGVTNTGELFF. The nucleotides read TGTGCCAGCAGCCCAGGGGTGACGAACACCGGGGAGCTGTTTTTT.